Listed below are T cell receptor beta chains from one sample, sequenced in a study of blood T cell repertoires in COVID-19. Profiling relied on immunoSEQ multiplex PCR, and the TCRdb table lists in-frame clones only, not all of them. The table has about 82,000 clones, approximately 86% seen once; the top ten hold 15% to 20%. The sample consisted of peripheral blood. The receptors shown here come from a man at least 80 years old with active or convalescent COVID-19. The CDR3 runs from the conserved cysteine through the conserved F or W. D genes are given only for firm matches. Some rows mark clone size as missing; the rest say once, few, many or name a class of expanded clone.

J gene	V gene	CDR3 length	D gene	clone size	CDR3 DNA	CDR3 protein
TRBJ2-2	TRBV6-5	13	NA	NA	TGTGCCAGCAGACGAGACTCCACCGGGGAGCTGTTTTTT	CASRRDSTGELFF
TRBJ2-5	TRBV5-4	13	TRBD1	NA	TGTGCCAGCAGACGGGACAGGGTGGAGACCCAGTACTTC	CASRRDRVETQYF
TRBJ2-6	TRBV18	18	TRBD1	NA	TGTGCCAGCTCACCACCGAGACAGGGGGGTGCTGGGGCCAACGTCCTGACTTTC	CASSPPRQGGAGANVLTF
TRBJ1-1	TRBV11-3	16	TRBD1	few	TGTGCCAGCAGCCTGGGGACAGGGCGAGAGAACACTGAAGCTTTCTTT	CASSLGTGRENTEAFF
TRBJ1-1	TRBV19	16	TRBD1	NA	TGTGCCAGTATTACACCGGGACAGGGGGTGGGGACTGAAGCTTTCTTT	CASITPGQGVGTEAFF
TRBJ2-3	TRBV7-9	18	NA	few	TGTGCCAGCAGCTTGCAGGACGGGAAGGTCTTCGGCACAGATACGCAGTATTTT	CASSLQDGKVFGTDTQYF
TRBJ2-5	TRBV5-4	15	TRBD2	NA	TGTGCCAGCAGCTTTGGCGGGGGGGATCAAGAGACCCAGTACTTC	CASSFGGGDQETQYF
TRBJ1-5	TRBV19	16	NA	NA	TGTGCCAGTAGTATCCCCCCCAGGGGTAGCAATCAGCCCCAGCATTTT	CASSIPPRGSNQPQHF
TRBJ2-1	TRBV7-9	13	TRBD1	once	TGTGCCAGCAGCAAGGGACAGGGCAATGAGCAGTTCTTC	CASSKGQGNEQFF
TRBJ1-2	TRBV5-1	15	TRBD1	once	TGCGCCAGCAGGCGGGACAGGGCGACGCCCTATGGCTACACCTTC	CASRRDRATPYGYTF
TRBJ1-3	TRBV5-1	17	NA	NA	TGCGCCAGCAGCTTGGTTGGTTTGGCGGGCTCTGGAAACACCATATATTTT	CASSLVGLAGSGNTIYF
TRBJ1-6	TRBV7-2	16	NA	NA	TGTGCCAGCAGCCTCAGGATGACAGGCTATAATTCACCCCTCCACTTT	CASSLRMTGYNSPLHF
TRBJ1-3	TRBV5-6	15	NA	NA	TGTGCCAGCAGCTTGGGGGCAGCCTCTGGAAACACCATATATTTT	CASSLGAASGNTIYF
TRBJ2-5	TRBV7-2	16	TRBD2	NA	TGTGCCAGCAGCTTAATACTAGCGGGGGGGCTGGAGACCCAGTACTTC	CASSLILAGGLETQYF
TRBJ1-5	TRBV7-2	15	TRBD1	once	TGTGCCAGCAGTGTGACAGGGGGCAACAATCAGCCCCAGCATTTT	CASSVTGGNNQPQHF
TRBJ2-5	TRBV5-1	14	TRBD1	NA	TGCGCCAGCAGCCTAACAGGGGGCACAGAGACCCAGTACTTC	CASSLTGGTETQYF
TRBJ2-6	TRBV10-2	17	TRBD1	NA	TGCGCCAGCAGTGTCGGGACAGGCGACTCTGGGGCCAACGTCCTGACTTTC	CASSVGTGDSGANVLTF
TRBJ2-3	TRBV7-2	16	NA	NA	TGTGCCAGCAGCTTAGGTCTTGCGGGGTATATAGATACGCAGTATTTT	CASSLGLAGYIDTQYF
TRBJ1-5	TRBV19	14	TRBD1	once	TGTGCCAGTAACCACAGGGGGCACAATCAGCCCCAGCATTTT	CASNHRGHNQPQHF
TRBJ1-2	TRBV5-6	16	TRBD1	NA	TGTGCCAGCAGCCCCGGTCCGGGACAGGGTTGGGCTGGCTACACCTTC	CASSPGPGQGWAGYTF
TRBJ2-1	TRBV7-2	16	NA	NA	TGTGCCAGCAGCTTAGGCGGTAGCGGTTACGTCAATGAGCAGTTCTTC	CASSLGGSGYVNEQFF
TRBJ2-3	TRBV7-9	15	NA	NA	TGTGCCAGCAGCTTAATAGCGTCGAGCACAGATACGCAGTATTTT	CASSLIASSTDTQYF
TRBJ2-3	TRBV5-1	19	NA	NA	TGCGCCAGCAGCTTAAAAGATCGGGTGGCGGGCCGGGCGAGAGATACGCAGTATTTT	CASSLKDRVAGRARDTQYF
TRBJ1-2	TRBV3-1/TRBV3-2	14	NA	NA	TGTGCCAGCAGCCCTTCGGTGACACGAGATGGCTACACCTTC	CASSPSVTRDGYTF
TRBJ1-1	TRBV5-1	14	NA	NA	TGCGCCAGCAGCTTGGCCGAGGGTGGTACTGAAGCTTTCTTT	CASSLAEGGTEAFF
TRBJ1-5	TRBV28	13	NA	NA	TGTGCCAGCACCTCAGGGGCCTACCAGCCCCAGCATTTT	CASTSGAYQPQHF
TRBJ1-1	TRBV7-2	15	NA	NA	TGTGCCAGCAGTTATACGACAGGTATGAACACTGAAGCTTTCTTT	CASSYTTGMNTEAFF
TRBJ2-1	TRBV5-1	17	TRBD2	NA	TGCGCCAGCAGCTTCATGCTAGCGGGGGGAATCAACAATGAGCAGTTCTTC	CASSFMLAGGINNEQFF
TRBJ2-3	TRBV24-1	15	TRBD1	NA	TGTGCCACCAGCAGGACAGGGGCCGTCAACCCTACGCAGTATTTT	CATSRTGAVNPTQYF
TRBJ2-2	TRBV2	13	NA	NA	TGTGCCAGCAGTGTACGGGACACCGGGGAGCTGTTTTTT	CASSVRDTGELFF
TRBJ2-3	TRBV11-2	13	NA	NA	TGTGCCAGCAGCCTACCTAGCACAGATACGCAGTATTTT	CASSLPSTDTQYF
TRBJ2-1	TRBV24-1	14	TRBD1	NA	TGTGCCACCAGTGATCAGGGGGACTACAATGAGCAGTTCTTC	CATSDQGDYNEQFF
TRBJ2-4	TRBV15	17	NA	NA	TGTGCCACCAGCAGAGATTTTTCCACGGACTCCAAAAACATTCAGTACTTC	CATSRDFSTDSKNIQYF
TRBJ2-5	TRBV19	14	TRBD2	NA	TGTGCCAGTAGTATGAGACTAGCCGCGGAGACCCAGTACTTC	CASSMRLAAETQYF
TRBJ2-3	TRBV3-1/TRBV3-2	13	TRBD2	NA	TGTGCCAGCAGGACTAGCGGGATAGATACGCAGTATTTT	CASRTSGIDTQYF
TRBJ2-1	TRBV11-2	15	NA	NA	TGTGCCAGCAGCTTAGTTCGGGGGGCACACAATGAGCAGTTCTTC	CASSLVRGAHNEQFF